The 19 T cell receptor beta chains reported below all come from one sample, sequenced in a study of blood T cells in healthy people across ages. A second PCR of roughly 7 to 11 cycles used a sample-barcoded 5' primer and a J-beta primer mix. TCRdb re-analysed the 5' RACE reads in MiXCR, keeping a single row per CDR3 protein. The table shows roughly 1.4 million distinct CDR3 sequences, with approximately 59% occurring only once. The sample taken for sequencing was blood. The receptors derive from a man between 18 and 35 years old in good health.

The chain couples TRBV6-5 to TRBJ1-2; D possibly corresponds to TRBD1 (5 bases). CDR1 and CDR2 (germline): MNHEY, SVGAGI. This CDR3 has 12 amino acids. V was shortened by 9 bases and J by 4 bases, with 12 bases between the two germline ends. This CDR3 is CASKIGGYGYTF. The CDR3 nucleotides are TGTGCCAGTAAGATCGGGGGCTATGGCTACACCTTC.

CDR3 DNA: TGCAGTGCTCCGCAGGGGGCAACTAATGAAAAACTGTTTTTT. Its translation is CSAPQGATNEKLFF. This chain uses TRBV20-1 with TRBJ1-4; 7 bases match TRBD1. Germline lookup yields CDR1 DFQATT and CDR2 SNEGSKA (reference sequence). The trim removed 5 bases at V and 0 bases at J, leaving 3 bases unmatched. The CDR3 sequence is 14 residues long.

The chain links TRBV4-1 to TRBJ1-3; a weak D match, TRBD1 (5 bases). V lost 4 bases, J lost 0 bases, and 16 bases lay in between. Germline assignment: CDR1 MGHRA and CDR2 YSYEKL. This CDR3 has 17 residues. The CDR3 sequence: CASSRFDSPFSGNTIYF. CDR3 bases: TGCGCCAGCAGCCGATTCGACAGCCCATTCTCTGGAAACACCATATATTTT.

Only a few counts were recorded for this clonotype. The rearrangement joins TRBV7-2 to TRBJ2-2; D could derive from TRBD1 or TRBD2 (5 bases each). Germline-derived CDR1 and CDR2 are SGHTA and FQGNSA. The CDR3 has 14 residues. Trimming took off 5 bases at V and 8 bases at J, with 15 bases between the two ends. For the CDR3, the DNA is TGTGCCAGCAGCACCGGGGCCGGCGCGGGGGAGCTGTTTTTT. Its protein is CASSTGAGAGELFF.

The gene calls are TRBV4-2 and TRBJ2-3, with 7 bases aligning to TRBD2. Germline CDR1 LGHNA, CDR2 YNFKEQ. V trimming: 0 bases; J trimming: 0 bases; junction bases outside the gene matches: 6. The CDR3 consists of 17 residues. The CDR3 bases are TGTGCCAGCAGCCAAGATTGGGGCGGGGGTAGCACAGATACGCAGTATTTT. Residues: CASSQDWGGGSTDTQYF.

CDR3 bases: TGCGCCAGCAGCTTGGGACTAGCGGGAGACATGCATACGCAGTATTTT. Protein: CASSLGLAGDMHTQYF. The chain links TRBV5-1 to TRBJ2-3, with 12 bases that match TRBD2. This CDR3 comprises 16 residues. CDR1 and CDR2 from the germline V gene are SGHRS and YFSETQ. J gave up 7 bases and V 0 bases, and 6 bases lay outside the gene matches.

V is TRBV11-2 and J is TRBJ2-1, with a possible D match to TRBD1 (6 bases). Germline V gene lookup returns CDR1 SGHAT and CDR2 FQNNGV. The CDR3 is made up of 16 amino acids. Trimming took off 2 bases at V and 8 bases at J, with 19 bases between the two ends. The CDR3 sequence is CASSLRGSSWSDEQFF. CDR3 nucleotide sequence: TGTGCCAGCAGCTTAAGGGGGTCAAGTTGGTCGGATGAGCAGTTCTTC. Full variable domain (rest looked up from reference TRBV11-2 and TRBJ2-1): EAGVAQSPRYKIIEKRQSVAFWCNPISGHATLYWYQQILGQGPKLLIQFQNNGVVDDSQLPKDRFSAERLKGVDSTLKIQPAKLEDSAVYLCASSLRGSSWSDEQFFGPGTRLTVL.

V is TRBV10-3 and J is TRBJ1-2, with TRBD1 matching over 7 bases. The CDR3 is made up of 16 amino acids. V shed 3 bases and J 5 bases; nucleotides not matched to a gene: 12. Germline V gives CDR1 ENHRY, CDR2 SYGVKD. The CDR3 sequence is CAISERQGGQPYGYTF. DNA for the CDR3: TGTGCCATCAGTGAAAGGCAGGGGGGCCAACCATATGGCTACACCTTC.

The chain uses TRBV3-1 and TRBJ2-4; 9 nucleotides line up with TRBD1. CDR3 size: 15 residues. Germline V gives CDR1 LGHDT, CDR2 YNNKEL (reference sequence). J gave up 7 bases and V 4 bases, and 8 bases lay outside the gene matches. CDR3 amino acids: CASSPQPGTGNIQYF. In DNA, the CDR3 is TGTGCCAGCAGCCCCCAGCCCGGGACAGGGAACATTCAGTACTTC.

This clonotype was seen a handful of times. The V call is TRBV20-1, the J call TRBJ1-2; D is perhaps TRBD1 (5 bases). Germline V gene lookup returns CDR1 DFQATT and CDR2 SNEGSKA (reference sequence). The germline V and J ends were trimmed by 0 bases and 0 bases, with 5 bases remaining between them. This CDR3 is built from 13 residues. Here the CDR3 reads CSAREGPNYGYTF. DNA for the CDR3: TGCAGTGCTAGAGAGGGACCTAACTATGGCTACACCTTC.

The chain recombines TRBV9 with TRBJ2-3; no reliable D call. This CDR3 has 15 amino acids. CDR1 is SGDLS and CDR2 is YYNGEE in the germline V gene. Trimming left V 0 bases short and J 2 bases short, with 10 bases between. The CDR3 nucleotides read TGTGCCAGCAGCGTAGAGAGAGGACCCACAGATACGCAGTATTTT. It encodes CASSVERGPTDTQYF.

In this sample, this clonotype turned up once. The rearrangement joins TRBV15 to TRBJ2-2; D gene unclear. The V gene's germline CDR1 is LNHNV and CDR2 YYDKDF (reference sequence). This CDR3 comprises 13 residues. V lost 0 bases and J 7 bases, leaving 6 bases between the germline ends. The CDR3 DNA reads as TGTGCCACCAGCAGAGAAGGAATCGGGGAGCTGTTTTTT. It yields the protein CATSREGIGELFF. Looking up the rest from reference TRBV15 and TRBJ2-2 gives the full variable domain: DAMVIQNPRYQVTQFGKPVTLSCSQTLNHNVMYWYQQKSSQAPKLLFHYYDKDFNNEADTPDNFQSRRPNTSFCFLDIRSPGLGDTAMYLCATSREGIGELFFGEGSRLTVL.

V gene TRBV20-1 combines with J gene TRBJ2-1, with 7 bases matching TRBD1. Germline lookup yields CDR1 DFQATT and CDR2 SNEGSKA (reference sequence). With 3 bases clipped from V and 5 bases from J, the junction kept 7 bases outside the gene matches. The CDR3 consists of 14 residues. Written as DNA, the CDR3 is TGCAGTGCTAGCTCCTCCGGGACAGACAATGAGCAGTTCTTC. Residues: CSASSSGTDNEQFF.

The chain links TRBV24-1 to TRBJ2-7; 13 positions match TRBD2. The CDR3 is 16 amino acids. Losses at the gene ends were 2 bases for V and 7 bases for J; bases not matched to a gene: 7. CDR1 is KGHDR, CDR2 SFDVKD, per germline. The CDR3 here is CATSDSWTSGGGEQYF. CDR3 nucleotides: TGTGCCACCAGTGATTCCTGGACTAGCGGGGGTGGTGAGCAGTACTTC.

A remark on this clonotype: Because the CDR3's place on the DNA is in doubt, the DNA is left out and the CDR3 is given as listed by TCRdb. The chain is built from TRBV6-2 or TRBV6-3 and TRBJ2-6. From germline, CDR1 is MNHEY and CDR2 SVGEGT. The CDR3 adds up to 16 amino acids, both ends counted. The CDR3 here is CASSSSTDSGANVLTF.

The chain joins TRBV5-1 to TRBJ2-3; D is unclear. Germline CDR1 and CDR2: SGHRS and YFSETQ. V shed 3 bases and J shed 6 bases, with 14 bases lying between them. The length of the CDR3 is 14 residues. The CDR3 DNA reads as TGCGCCAGCAGCTCCTATATGCCGGCGGATACGCAGTATTTT. Translation: CASSSYMPADTQYF.

The chain links TRBV27 to TRBJ2-7; TRBD1 matches 7 bases. This CDR3 is built from 13 residues. In germline, CDR1 is MNHEY, CDR2 SMNVEV (reference sequence). With V trimmed by 5 bases and J by 5 bases, 6 bases remained unmatched. CDR3 coding DNA: TGTGCCAGCAGTAAGGGGGCGAATCACGAGCAGTACTTC. It is translated as CASSKGANHEQYF.

This clonotype came up once. The V gene is TRBV5-6, the J gene TRBJ2-7; the match to TRBD1 covers 10 bases. Trimming at V came to 0 bases and at J to 5 bases, leaving 11 bases not matched to a gene. Germline values: CDR1 SGHDT, CDR2 YYEEEE. The CDR3 is 17 amino acids. The CDR3 protein is CASSLGPWTGGRNEQYF. The DNA of the CDR3 is TGTGCCAGCAGCTTGGGCCCCTGGACAGGGGGTCGTAACGAGCAGTACTTC.

The chain has TRBV20-1 and TRBJ2-1, with D tentatively TRBD1 (5 bases). The CDR3 is 14 amino acids. Germline V gives CDR1 DFQATT, CDR2 SNEGSKA (reference sequence). Trimming took off 5 bases at V and 3 bases at J, with 14 bases between the two ends. As DNA, the CDR3 is TGCAGTGCTCCCAGGGTTTCGTACTACAATGAGCAGTTCTTC. Its translation: CSAPRVSYYNEQFF.